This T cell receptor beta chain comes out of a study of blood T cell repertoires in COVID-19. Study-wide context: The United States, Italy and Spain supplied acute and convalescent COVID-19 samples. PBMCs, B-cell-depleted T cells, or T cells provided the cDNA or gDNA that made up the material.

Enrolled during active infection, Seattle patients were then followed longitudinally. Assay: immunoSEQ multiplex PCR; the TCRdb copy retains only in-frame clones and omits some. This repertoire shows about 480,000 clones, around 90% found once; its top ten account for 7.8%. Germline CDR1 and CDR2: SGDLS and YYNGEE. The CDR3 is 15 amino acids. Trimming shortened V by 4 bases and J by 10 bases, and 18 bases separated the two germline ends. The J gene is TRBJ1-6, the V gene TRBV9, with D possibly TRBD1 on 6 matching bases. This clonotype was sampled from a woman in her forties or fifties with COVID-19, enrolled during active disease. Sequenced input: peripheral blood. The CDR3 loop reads CASSFLDRVTSPLHF. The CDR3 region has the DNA TGTGCCAGCAGCTTTTTGGACAGAGTAACCTCACCCCTCCACTTT.